This is a list of T cell receptor beta chains from one sample in a study of T cell responses to AZD1222 COVID-19 vaccine. Method: immunoSEQ multiplex PCR; TCRdb's copy keeps in-frame clones and lacks some. The sample carries roughly 130,000 clones, over 75% recorded once. The sequenced sample was peripheral blood, obtained on day 0 of AZD1222 vaccination. These receptors all stem from an adult in good health. Both conserved end residues are part of each CDR3. The order of the fields is J gene, V gene, CDR3 protein.

TRBJ1-1	TRBV3-1/TRBV3-2	CASSRIGGTEAFF
TRBJ1-1	TRBV3-1/TRBV3-2	CASSQLMTEAFF
TRBJ2-3	TRBV27	CASSLWEGSDTQYF
TRBJ1-4	TRBV10-3	CASKQDAANEKLFF
TRBJ2-7	TRBV10-3	CAISERTESSYEQYF
TRBJ2-1	TRBV6-5	CASSYDRAGNEQFF
TRBJ2-5	TRBV6-5	CASSRQPQGETQYF
TRBJ2-5	TRBV18	CASSPPGADTQYF
TRBJ1-5	TRBV5-6	CASSRDRGLGSQPQHF
TRBJ2-1	TRBV21-1	CASSKGVDREYNEQFF
TRBJ1-1	TRBV7-3	CASSRNGDTEAFF
TRBJ1-5	TRBV29-1	CSVEEGQSGQPQHF
TRBJ1-4	TRBV2	CASSQLSNEKLFF
TRBJ2-7	TRBV2	CASSESGGSGEQYF
TRBJ1-1	TRBV5-1	CASSLGEGLEAFF
TRBJ2-7	TRBV4-1	CASSQGRGTRNYEQYF
TRBJ2-7	TRBV11-2	CASSLRRTSGGSIYEQYF
TRBJ2-7	TRBV19	CASRSGFRAVHEQYF
TRBJ2-7	TRBV3-1/TRBV3-2	CASSQDFTGNSYEQYF
TRBJ2-7	TRBV5-1	CASSLERGDSGRVTYEQYF
TRBJ1-4	TRBV4-2	CASSQAPWSSLRDTYEKLFF
TRBJ1-1	TRBV7-9	CASSLNRGRRGTEAFF
TRBJ2-3	TRBV27	CASRGDRGGDTQYF
TRBJ1-2	TRBV5-6	CASSLVGNYGYTF
TRBJ2-7	TRBV19	CASSTLGQSYEQYF
TRBJ1-1	TRBV9	CASSVEGRRGTEAFF
TRBJ2-7	TRBV2	CASSVDRAAYEQYF
TRBJ2-2	TRBV18	CASSEVRGPNGELFF
TRBJ2-2	TRBV5-6	CASSEDRGRYTGELFF
TRBJ1-2	TRBV28	CASSLWGQGVRDGYTF
TRBJ1-2	TRBV18	CASSPLRGDRGLSRGYTF
TRBJ2-3	TRBV9	CASSVGLADTQYF
TRBJ2-5	TRBV5-4	CASSGHQETQYF
TRBJ2-7	TRBV5-6	CASSFLAAGGEQYF
TRBJ2-7	TRBV7-9	CASSTTAFGYEQYF
TRBJ2-7	TRBV7-9	CASSLGRLAGGPHEQYF
TRBJ1-4	TRBV28	CASSFTGKNNEKLFF
TRBJ2-7	TRBV6-2/TRBV6-3	CASSYGSYYEQYF
TRBJ1-1	TRBV13	CASSPRTGRTEAFF
TRBJ1-1	TRBV30	CAWRKQGITEAFF
TRBJ2-6	TRBV6-2/TRBV6-3	CASSYSGFGANVLTF
TRBJ1-3	TRBV5-1	CASSLVWPRSGNTIYF
TRBJ2-1	TRBV7-8	CASSQAALNEQFF
TRBJ2-3	TRBV28	CASSLPLTDTQYF
TRBJ1-1	TRBV10-2	CASTPGTGGMNTEAFF